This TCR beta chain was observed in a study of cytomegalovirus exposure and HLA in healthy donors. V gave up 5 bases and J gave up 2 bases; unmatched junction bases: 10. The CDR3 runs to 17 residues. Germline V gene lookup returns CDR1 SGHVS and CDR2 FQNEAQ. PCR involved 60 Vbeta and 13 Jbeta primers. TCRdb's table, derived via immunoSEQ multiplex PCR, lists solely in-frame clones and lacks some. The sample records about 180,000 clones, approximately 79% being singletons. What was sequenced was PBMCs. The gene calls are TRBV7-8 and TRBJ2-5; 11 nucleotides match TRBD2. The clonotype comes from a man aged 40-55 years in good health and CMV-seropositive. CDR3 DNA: TGTGCCAGCAGCCCTGCCGGTGGGACTAGCGGACAAGAGACCCAGTACTTC. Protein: CASSPAGGTSGQETQYF.